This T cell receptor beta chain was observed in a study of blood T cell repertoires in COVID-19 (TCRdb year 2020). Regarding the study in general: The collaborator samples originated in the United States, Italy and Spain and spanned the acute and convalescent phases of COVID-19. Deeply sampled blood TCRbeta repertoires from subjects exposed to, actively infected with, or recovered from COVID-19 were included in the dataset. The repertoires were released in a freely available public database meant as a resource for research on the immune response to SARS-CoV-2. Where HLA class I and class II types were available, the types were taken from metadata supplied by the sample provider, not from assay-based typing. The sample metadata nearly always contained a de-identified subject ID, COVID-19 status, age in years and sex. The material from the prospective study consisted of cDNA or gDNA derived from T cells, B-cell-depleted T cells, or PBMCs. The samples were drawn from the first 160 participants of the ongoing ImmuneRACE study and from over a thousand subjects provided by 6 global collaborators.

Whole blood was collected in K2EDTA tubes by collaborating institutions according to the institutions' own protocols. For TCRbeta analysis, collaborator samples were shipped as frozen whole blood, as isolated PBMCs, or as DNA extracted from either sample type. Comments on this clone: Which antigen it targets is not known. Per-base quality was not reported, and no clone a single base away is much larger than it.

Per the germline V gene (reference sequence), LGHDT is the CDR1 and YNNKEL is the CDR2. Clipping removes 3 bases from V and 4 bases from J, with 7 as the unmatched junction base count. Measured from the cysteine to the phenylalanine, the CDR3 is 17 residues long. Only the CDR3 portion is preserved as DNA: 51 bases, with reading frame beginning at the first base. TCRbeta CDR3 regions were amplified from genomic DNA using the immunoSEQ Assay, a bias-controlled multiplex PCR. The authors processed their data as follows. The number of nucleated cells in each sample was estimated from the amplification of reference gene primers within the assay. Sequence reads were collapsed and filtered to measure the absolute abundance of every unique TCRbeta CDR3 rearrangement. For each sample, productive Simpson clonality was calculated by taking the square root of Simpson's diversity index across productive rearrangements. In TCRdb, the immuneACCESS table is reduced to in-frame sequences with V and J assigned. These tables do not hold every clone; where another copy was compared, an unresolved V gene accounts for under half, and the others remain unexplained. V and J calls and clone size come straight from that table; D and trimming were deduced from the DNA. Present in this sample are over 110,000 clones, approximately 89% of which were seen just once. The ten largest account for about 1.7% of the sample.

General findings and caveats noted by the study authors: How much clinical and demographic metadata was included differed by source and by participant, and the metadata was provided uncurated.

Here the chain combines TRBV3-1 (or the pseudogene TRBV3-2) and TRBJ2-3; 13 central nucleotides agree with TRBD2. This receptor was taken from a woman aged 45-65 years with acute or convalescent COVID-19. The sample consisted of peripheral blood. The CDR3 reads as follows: CASSQGRTSGRADTQYF. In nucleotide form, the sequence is TGTGCCAGCAGCCAGGGCCGGACTAGCGGGAGAGCAGATACGCAGTATTTT.